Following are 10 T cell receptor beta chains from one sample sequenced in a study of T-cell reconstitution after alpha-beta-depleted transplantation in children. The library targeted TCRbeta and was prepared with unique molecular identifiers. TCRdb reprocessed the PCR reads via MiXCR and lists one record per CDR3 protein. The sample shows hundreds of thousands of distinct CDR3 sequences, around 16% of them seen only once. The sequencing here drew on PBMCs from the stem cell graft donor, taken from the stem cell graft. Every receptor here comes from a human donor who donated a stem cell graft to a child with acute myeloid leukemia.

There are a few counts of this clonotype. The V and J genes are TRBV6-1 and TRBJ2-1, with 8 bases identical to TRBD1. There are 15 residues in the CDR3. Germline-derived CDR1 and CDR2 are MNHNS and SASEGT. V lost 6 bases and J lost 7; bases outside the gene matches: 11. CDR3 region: CASSKDRGPWNEQFF. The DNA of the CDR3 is TGTGCCAGCAGCAAAGACAGGGGCCCTTGGAATGAGCAGTTCTTC.

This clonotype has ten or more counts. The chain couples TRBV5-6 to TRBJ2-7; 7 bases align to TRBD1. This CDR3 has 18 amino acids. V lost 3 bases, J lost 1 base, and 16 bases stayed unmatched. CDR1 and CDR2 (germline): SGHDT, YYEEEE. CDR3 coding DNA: TGTGCCAGCAGCTACCGACCGCCACGACAGGGTTGGTCCTACGAGCAGTACTTC. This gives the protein CASSYRPPRQGWSYEQYF.

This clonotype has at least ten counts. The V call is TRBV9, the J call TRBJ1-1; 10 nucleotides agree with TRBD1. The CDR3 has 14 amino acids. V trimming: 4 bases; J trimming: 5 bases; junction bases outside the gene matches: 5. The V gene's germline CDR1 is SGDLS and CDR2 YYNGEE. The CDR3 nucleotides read TGTGCCAGCAGCCTCCGGGGACAGGGGACTGAAGCTTTCTTT. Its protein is CASSLRGQGTEAFF.

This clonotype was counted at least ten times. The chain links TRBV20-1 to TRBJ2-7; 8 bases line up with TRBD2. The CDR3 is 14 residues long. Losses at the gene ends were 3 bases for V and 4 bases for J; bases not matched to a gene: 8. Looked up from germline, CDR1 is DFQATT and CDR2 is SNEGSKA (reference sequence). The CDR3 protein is CSASTGLAGYEQYF. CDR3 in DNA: TGCAGTGCTAGTACCGGGCTAGCGGGTTACGAGCAGTACTTC.

The CDR3 DNA follows: TGTGCCAGCAGTTTAAGGCAGAAAGCTTTCTTT. This sequence encodes CASSLRQKAFF. The rearrangement links TRBV12-3 or TRBV12-4 to TRBJ1-1; no clear D gene. CDR3 length: 11 residues. Trimming shortened V by 2 bases and J by 9 bases, and 7 bases separated the two germline ends.

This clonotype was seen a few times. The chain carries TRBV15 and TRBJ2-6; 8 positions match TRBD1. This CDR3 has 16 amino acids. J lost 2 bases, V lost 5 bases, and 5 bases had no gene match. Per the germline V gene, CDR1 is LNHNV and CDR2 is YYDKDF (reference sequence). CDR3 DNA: TGTGCCACCAGCCCCCACAGGGGGGCTGGGGCCAACGTCCTGACTTTC. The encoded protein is CATSPHRGAGANVLTF.

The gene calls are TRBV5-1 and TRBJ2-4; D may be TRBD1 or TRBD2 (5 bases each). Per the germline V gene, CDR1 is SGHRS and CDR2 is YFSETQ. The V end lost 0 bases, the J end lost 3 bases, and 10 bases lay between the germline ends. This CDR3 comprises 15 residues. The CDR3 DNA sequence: TGCGCCAGCAGCTTGGGGGGGTTTGACAAAAACATTCAGTACTTC. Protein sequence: CASSLGGFDKNIQYF.

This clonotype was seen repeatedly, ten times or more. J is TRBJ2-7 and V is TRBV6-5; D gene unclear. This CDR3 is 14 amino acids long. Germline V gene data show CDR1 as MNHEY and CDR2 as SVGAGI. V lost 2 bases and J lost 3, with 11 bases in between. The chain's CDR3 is CASSYVDGYYEQYF. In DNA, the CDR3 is TGTGCCAGCAGTTACGTGGACGGTTACTACGAGCAGTACTTC.

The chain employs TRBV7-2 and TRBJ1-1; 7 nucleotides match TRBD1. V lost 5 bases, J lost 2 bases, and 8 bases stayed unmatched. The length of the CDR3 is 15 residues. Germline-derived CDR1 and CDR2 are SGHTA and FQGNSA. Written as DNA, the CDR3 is TGTGCCAGCAGCCAATTGACAGGGCCCAACACTGAAGCTTTCTTT. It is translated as CASSQLTGPNTEAFF. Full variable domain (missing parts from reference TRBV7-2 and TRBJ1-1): GAGVSQSPSNKVTEKGKDVELRCDPISGHTALYWYRQSLGQGLEFLIYFQGNSAPDKSGLPSDRFSAERTGGSVSTLTIQRTQQEDSAVYLCASSQLTGPNTEAFFGQGTRLTVV.

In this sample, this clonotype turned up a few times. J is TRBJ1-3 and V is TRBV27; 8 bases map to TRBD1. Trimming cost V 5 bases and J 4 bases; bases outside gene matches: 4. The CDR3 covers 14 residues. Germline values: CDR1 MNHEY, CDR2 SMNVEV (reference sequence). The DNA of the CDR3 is TGTGCCAGCAGTCAACAGGGGGTCGGAAACACCATATATTTT. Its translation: CASSQQGVGNTIYF.